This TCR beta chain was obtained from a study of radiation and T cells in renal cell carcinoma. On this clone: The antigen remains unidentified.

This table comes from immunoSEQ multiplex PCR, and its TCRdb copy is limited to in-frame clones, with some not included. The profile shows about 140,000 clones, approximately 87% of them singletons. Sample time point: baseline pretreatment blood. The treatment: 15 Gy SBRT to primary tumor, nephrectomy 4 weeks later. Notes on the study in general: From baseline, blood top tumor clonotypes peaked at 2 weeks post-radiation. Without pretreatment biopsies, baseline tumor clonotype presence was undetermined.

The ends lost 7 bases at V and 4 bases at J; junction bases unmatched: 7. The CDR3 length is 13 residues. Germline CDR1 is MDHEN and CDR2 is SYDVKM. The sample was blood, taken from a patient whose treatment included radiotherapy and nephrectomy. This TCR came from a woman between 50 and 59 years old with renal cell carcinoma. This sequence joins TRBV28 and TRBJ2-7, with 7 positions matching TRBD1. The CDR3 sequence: CASTSGTVYEQYF. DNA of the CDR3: TGTGCCAGCACCTCCGGGACAGTATACGAGCAGTACTTC.